The 2 T cell receptor beta chains presented below share a single source sample, sequenced in a study of CD8+ T cells in alopecia areata. Treatment defined: oral pan-JAK inhibitor, 5-10 mg twice daily. Isolated RNA was reverse transcribed into cDNA used as the sequencing template. Data came from immunoSEQ multiplex PCR; TCRdb stores just in-frame clones and leaves some out. Of under 150,000 clones listed, roughly 82% are singletons. This sample comprised CD8+ T cells sorted from blood, obtained at week 4, from a patient treated with tofacitinib. All receptors derive from a human donor with alopecia areata.

This chain connects TRBV20-1 to TRBJ1-1; 7 positions agree with TRBD1. The J segment lost 6 bases and the V segment lost 6 bases, leaving 4 bases of the junction unmatched. Germline CDR1 reads DFQATT; CDR2 reads SNEGSKA (reference sequence). The CDR3 is 11 residues long. CDR3 nucleotides: TGCAGTGCCCAGGACAGGCCTGAAGCTTTCTTT. As protein: CSAQDRPEAFF.

This clone appeared once. The chain joins TRBV6-5 to TRBJ2-4; tentative D call: TRBD2 (5 bases). V lost 4 bases and J 8 bases, leaving 15 bases between the germline ends. Germline V CDR1 and CDR2: MNHEY, SVGAGI. The CDR3 spans 14 residues. CDR3 in amino acids: CASSSRRAEDIQYF. The CDR3 nucleotides are TGTGCCAGCAGTTCCCGAAGGGCGGAGGACATTCAGTACTTC.